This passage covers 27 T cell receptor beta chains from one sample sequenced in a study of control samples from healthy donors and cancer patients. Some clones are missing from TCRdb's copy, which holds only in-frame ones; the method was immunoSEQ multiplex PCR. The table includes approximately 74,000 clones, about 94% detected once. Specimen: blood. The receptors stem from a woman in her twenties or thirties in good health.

The DNA of the CDR3 is TGTGCCAGCAGCGTATCTCAGGGGAGGGGAGAACAGTTCTTC. Translating it yields CASSVSQGRGEQFF. This chain connects TRBV9 to TRBJ2-1, with D possibly TRBD2 on 7 matching bases. CDR3 size: 14 residues. CDR1 is SGDLS, CDR2 YYNGEE, per germline. V was pared by 1 base and J by 13 bases, with 18 bases between.

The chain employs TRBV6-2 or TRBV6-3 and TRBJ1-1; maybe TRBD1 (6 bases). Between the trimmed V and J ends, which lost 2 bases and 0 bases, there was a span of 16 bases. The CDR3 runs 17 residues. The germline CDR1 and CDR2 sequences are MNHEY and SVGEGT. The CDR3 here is CASSYTRGRGVNTEAFF. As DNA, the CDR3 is TGTGCCAGCAGTTACACGAGGGGAAGGGGGGTGAACACTGAAGCTTTCTTT.

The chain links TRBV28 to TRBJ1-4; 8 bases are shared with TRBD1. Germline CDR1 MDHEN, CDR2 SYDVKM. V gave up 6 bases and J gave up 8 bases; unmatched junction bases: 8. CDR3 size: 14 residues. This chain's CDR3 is CASSYNRGKEKLFF. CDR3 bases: TGTGCCAGCAGCTATAACAGGGGGAAGGAAAAACTGTTTTTT.

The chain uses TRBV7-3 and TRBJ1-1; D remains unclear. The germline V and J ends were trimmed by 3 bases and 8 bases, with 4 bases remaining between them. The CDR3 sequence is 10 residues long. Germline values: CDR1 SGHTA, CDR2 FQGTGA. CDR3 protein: CASSLREAFF. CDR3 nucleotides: TGTGCCAGCAGCTTGAGGGAAGCTTTCTTT.

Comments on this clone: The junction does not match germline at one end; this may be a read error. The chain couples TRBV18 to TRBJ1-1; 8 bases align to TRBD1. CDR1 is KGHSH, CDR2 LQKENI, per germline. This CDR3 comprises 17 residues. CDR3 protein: CASSAPLVGQVNTEAFF. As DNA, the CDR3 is TGTGCCAGCTCAGCACCATTAGTGGGACAGGTGAACACTGAAGCTTTCTTT.

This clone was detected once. Here the CDR3 reads CAWSALAYNSPLHF. The CDR3 bases are TGTGCCTGGAGTGCCCTGGCCTATAATTCACCCCTCCACTTT. The chain links TRBV30 to TRBJ1-6; D gene uncertain. The CDR3 extends over 14 amino acids. V was shortened by 1 base and J by 2 bases, with 6 bases between the two germline ends. The germline CDR1 and CDR2 sequences are GTSNPN and SVGIG (reference sequence).

The CDR3 reads CASSFQLGTTTEAFF. The CDR3 DNA sequence: TGTGCCAGCAGTTTTCAGTTAGGGACAACGACTGAAGCTTTCTTT. The rearrangement joins TRBV28 to TRBJ1-1, with D maybe TRBD1 (6 bases). CDR1 and CDR2 (germline): MDHEN, SYDVKM. The CDR3 spans 15 residues. V lost 3 bases, J lost 5 bases, and 16 bases lay in between.

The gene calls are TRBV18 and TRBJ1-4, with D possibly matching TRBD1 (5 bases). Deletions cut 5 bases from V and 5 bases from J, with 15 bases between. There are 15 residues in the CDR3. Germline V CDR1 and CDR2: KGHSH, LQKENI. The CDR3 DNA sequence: TGTGCCAGCTCATCCGAGCCGGGGGTAAATGAAAAACTGTTTTTT. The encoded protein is CASSSEPGVNEKLFF. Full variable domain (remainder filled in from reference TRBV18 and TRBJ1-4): NAGVMQNPRHLVRRRGQEARLRCSPMKGHSHVYWYRQLPEEGLKFMVYLQKENIIDESGMPKERFSAEFPKEGPSILRIQQVVRGDSAAYFCASSSEPGVNEKLFFGSGTQLSVL.

The CDR3 region has the DNA TGCGCCAGCAGCCCCGGACTAGGGGCAGATACGCAGTATTTT. Residues: CASSPGLGADTQYF. The chain uses TRBV5-1 and TRBJ2-3; 7 bases fit TRBD2. J gave up 4 bases and V 4 bases, and 6 bases lay outside the gene matches. Germline V lookup: CDR1 SGHRS, CDR2 YFSETQ. This CDR3 has 14 amino acids.

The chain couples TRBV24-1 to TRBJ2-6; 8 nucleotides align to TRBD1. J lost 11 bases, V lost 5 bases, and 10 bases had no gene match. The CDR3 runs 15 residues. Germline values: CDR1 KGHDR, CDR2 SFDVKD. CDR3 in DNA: TGTGCCACCAGTGGCACCCGGGACAGGAATCACGTCCTGACTTTC. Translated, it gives CATSGTRDRNHVLTF.

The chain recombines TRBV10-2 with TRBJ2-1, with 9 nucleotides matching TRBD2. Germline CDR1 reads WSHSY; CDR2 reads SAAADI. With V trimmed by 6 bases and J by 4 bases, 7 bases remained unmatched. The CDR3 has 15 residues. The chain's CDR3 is CASRRLAEDYNEQFF. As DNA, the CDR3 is TGCGCCAGCAGAAGACTAGCGGAGGATTACAATGAGCAGTTCTTC.

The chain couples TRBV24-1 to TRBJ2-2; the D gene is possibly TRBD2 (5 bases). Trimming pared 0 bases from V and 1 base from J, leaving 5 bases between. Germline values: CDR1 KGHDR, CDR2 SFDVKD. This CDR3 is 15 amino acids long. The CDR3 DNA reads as TGTGCCACCAGTGATTTGCGGGGGAACACCGGGGAGCTGTTTTTT. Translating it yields CATSDLRGNTGELFF.

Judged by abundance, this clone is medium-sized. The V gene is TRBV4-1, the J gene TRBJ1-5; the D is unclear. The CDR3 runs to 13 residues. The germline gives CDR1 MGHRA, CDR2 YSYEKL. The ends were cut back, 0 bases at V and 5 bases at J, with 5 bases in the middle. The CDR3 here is CASSQERDQPQHF. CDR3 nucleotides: TGCGCCAGCAGCCAAGAACGTGATCAGCCCCAGCATTTT.

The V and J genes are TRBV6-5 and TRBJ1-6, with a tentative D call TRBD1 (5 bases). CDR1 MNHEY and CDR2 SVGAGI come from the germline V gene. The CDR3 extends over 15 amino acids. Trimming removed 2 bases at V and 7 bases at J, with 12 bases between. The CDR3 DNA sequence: TGTGCCAGCAGTTACGCAGGGAAGGCCAATTCACCCCTCCACTTT. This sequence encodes CASSYAGKANSPLHF.

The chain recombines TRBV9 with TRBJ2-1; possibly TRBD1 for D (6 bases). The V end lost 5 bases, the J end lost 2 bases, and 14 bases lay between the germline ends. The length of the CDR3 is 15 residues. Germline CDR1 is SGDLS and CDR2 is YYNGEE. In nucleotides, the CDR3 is TGTGCCAGCAGGAGATCAGGGGATCCCTACAATGAGCAGTTCTTC. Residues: CASRRSGDPYNEQFF.

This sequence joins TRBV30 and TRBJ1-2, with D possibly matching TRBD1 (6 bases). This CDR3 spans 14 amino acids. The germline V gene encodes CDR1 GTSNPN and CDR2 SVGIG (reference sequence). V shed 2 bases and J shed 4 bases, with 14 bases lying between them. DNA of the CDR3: TGTGCCTGGAGTAGGGGAGGACAGACCTATGGCTACACCTTC. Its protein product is CAWSRGGQTYGYTF.

DNA of the CDR3: TGTGCCAGCAGCCAGGGTGGCTATGGCTACACCTTC. Encoded protein: CASSQGGYGYTF. The V and J genes are TRBV12-3 or TRBV12-4 and TRBJ1-2, with D maybe TRBD1 (5 bases). Deletions cut 6 bases from V and 4 bases from J, with 9 bases between. This CDR3 spans 12 amino acids.

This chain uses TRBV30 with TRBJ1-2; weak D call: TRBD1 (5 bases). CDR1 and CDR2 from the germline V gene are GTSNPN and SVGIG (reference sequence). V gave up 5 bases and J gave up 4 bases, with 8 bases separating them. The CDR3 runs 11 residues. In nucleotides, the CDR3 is TGTGCCTGGGAGGGGTCCTATGGCTACACCTTC. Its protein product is CAWEGSYGYTF.

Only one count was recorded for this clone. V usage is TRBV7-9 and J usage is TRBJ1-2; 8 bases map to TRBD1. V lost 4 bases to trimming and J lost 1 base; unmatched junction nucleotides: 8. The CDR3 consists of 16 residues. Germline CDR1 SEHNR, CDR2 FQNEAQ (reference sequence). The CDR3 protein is CASSSGTGPINYGYTF. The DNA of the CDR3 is TGTGCCAGCAGCTCCGGGACAGGACCCATTAACTATGGCTACACCTTC.

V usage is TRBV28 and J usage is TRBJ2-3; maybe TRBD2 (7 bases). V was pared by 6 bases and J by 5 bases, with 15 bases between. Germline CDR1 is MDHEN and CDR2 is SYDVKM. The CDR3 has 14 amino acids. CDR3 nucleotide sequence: TGTGCCAGCAGCCCTGGGGGGGGCGTAGATACGCAGTATTTT. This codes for CASSPGGGVDTQYF.

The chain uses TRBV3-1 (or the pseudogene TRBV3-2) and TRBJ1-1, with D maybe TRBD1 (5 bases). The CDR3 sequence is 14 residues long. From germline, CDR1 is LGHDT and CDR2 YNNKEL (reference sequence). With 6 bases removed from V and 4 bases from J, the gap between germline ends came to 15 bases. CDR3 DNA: TGTGCCAGCAGGGGGGGTTATGAGGGCACTGAAGCTTTCTTT. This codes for CASRGGYEGTEAFF.

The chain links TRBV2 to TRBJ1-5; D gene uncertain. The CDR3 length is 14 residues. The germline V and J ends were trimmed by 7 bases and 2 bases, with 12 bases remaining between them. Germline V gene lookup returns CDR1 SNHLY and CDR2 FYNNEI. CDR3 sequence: CASTEGGGNQPQHF. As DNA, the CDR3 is TGTGCCAGCACCGAGGGAGGAGGCAATCAGCCCCAGCATTTT.

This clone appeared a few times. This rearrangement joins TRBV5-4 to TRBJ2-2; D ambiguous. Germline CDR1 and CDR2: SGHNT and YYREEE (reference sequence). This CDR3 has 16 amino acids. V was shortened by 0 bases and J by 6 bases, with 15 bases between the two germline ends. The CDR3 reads CASSLELARGAGELFF. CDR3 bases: TGTGCCAGCAGCTTGGAATTAGCTAGAGGAGCCGGGGAGCTGTTTTTT.

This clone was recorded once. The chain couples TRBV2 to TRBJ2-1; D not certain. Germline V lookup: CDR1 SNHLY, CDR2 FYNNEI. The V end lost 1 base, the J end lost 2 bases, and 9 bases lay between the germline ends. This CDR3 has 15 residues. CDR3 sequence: CASSEVGLPYNEQFF. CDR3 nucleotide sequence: TGTGCCAGCAGTGAAGTGGGTTTACCCTACAATGAGCAGTTCTTC.

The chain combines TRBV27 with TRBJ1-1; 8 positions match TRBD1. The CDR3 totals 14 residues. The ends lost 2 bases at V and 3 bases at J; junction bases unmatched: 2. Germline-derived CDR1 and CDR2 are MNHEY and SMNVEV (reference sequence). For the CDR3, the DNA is TGTGCCAGCAGTTTAGCAGGGGGCTACACTGAAGCTTTCTTT. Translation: CASSLAGGYTEAFF.

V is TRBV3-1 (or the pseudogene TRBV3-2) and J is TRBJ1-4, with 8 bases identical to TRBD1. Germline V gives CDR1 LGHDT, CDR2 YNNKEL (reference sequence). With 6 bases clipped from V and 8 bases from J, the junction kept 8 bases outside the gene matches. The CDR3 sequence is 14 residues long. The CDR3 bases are TGTGCCAGCAGTCCATCGGGACAGGCGGAAAAACTGTTTTTT. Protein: CASSPSGQAEKLFF.

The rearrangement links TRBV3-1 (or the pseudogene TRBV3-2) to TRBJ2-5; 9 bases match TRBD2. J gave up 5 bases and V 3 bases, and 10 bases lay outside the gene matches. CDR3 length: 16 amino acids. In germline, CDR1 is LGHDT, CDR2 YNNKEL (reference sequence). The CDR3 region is CASSHPRRGGSETQYF. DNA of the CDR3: TGTGCCAGCAGCCATCCCCGGCGGGGGGGCTCGGAGACCCAGTACTTC.